The subject of this entry is one T cell receptor (beta chain). What it binds is unknown. The entry originates in a study of shared clonotypes between healthy human individuals. The overall study: Each donor's CD8 memory used one plate, CD8 naive two, each CD4 subset three. Whole-study results and caveats: Enrolling few donors narrowed the genetic and exposure-history diversity that was represented.

The assay ran at deep level. Under the authors' procedure: ImmunoSEQ yielded junction-only sequences lacking quality scores, so filtering differed. Sequenced by immunoSEQ multiplex PCR; TCRdb stores in-frame clones only, minus some. The DNA was the basis for D and trimming; V, J and clone size are from that table. The table lists 2 million to 2.5 million clones, roughly 95% of them singletons. The receptor comes from a man aged 18-30 years in good health. Specimen: naive CD4+ T cells sorted from blood. Subset described: CD45RA+ positively selected.

The CDR3 nucleotides read TGTGCCAGCAGCTCCATGAGCAGCGGGAGTCCATACAATGAGCAGTTCTTC. The encoded protein is CASSSMSSGSPYNEQFF. The rearrangement links TRBV9 to TRBJ2-1; 8 nucleotides agree with TRBD2. The germline V gene has CDR1 SGDLS and CDR2 YYNGEE. The junction had 13 bases not matched to a gene; V was cut back by 4 bases and J by 4 bases. CDR3 length: 17 residues.